This TCR beta chain was identified in a study of blood T cells in healthy people across ages. The CDR3 runs to 20 residues. This clonotype was counted between two and nine times. For the second PCR, which ran for about 6 to 11 cycles, a sample-barcoded 5' primer and a J-beta primer mix were used. Every sample gave at least 2.5 million paired-end reads containing CDR3. MiXCR, applied by TCRdb to the 5' RACE reads, yields one record per CDR3 protein. The table lists roughly 1.7 million distinct CDR3 sequences, roughly 32% of them singletons. V is TRBV21-1 and J is TRBJ1-5; TRBD1, the table's D call, lacks a check against the DNA. TRBV21-1 represents a pseudogene. This clonotype was sampled from a woman aged 25 to 39 in good health. The sample taken for sequencing was blood. The CDR3 loop reads CASSYPTGRGIVRSNQPQHF. The CDR3 DNA sequence: TGTGCCAGCAGCTACCCGACGGGCAGGGGGATAGTTAGAAGCAATCAGCCCCAGCATTTT.